This TCR beta chain was profiled in a study of T-cell reconstitution after alpha-beta-depleted transplantation in children. Broader study findings: By about two months after transplant, alpha-beta T cells reportedly arose from several hundred graft clones that had expanded.

A note on this clonotype: Its cognate antigen is unknown.

The library targeted TCRbeta and was prepared with unique molecular identifiers. In TCRdb, the PCR reads were re-called with MiXCR into one record per CDR3 protein. The repertoire consists of approximately 47,000 distinct CDR3 sequences, with 52% occurring once and the leading ten covering 35% to 40%. V dropped 6 bases and J dropped 0; count of bases not matched to a gene: 9. CDR3 size: 17 residues. The germline gives CDR1 MNHNS, CDR2 SASEGT. V and J are TRBV6-1 and TRBJ2-1, with TRBD2 matching 9 bases. The TCR sequence derives from a boy in the first two years of life with SCID, due to receive a stem cell transplant. The sequences come from peripheral blood, collected before TCRalphabeta/CD19-depleted stem cell transplant. CDR3 nucleotide sequence: TGTGCCAGCAGACCCCTAGCGGGGTCGTTCTCCTACAATGAGCAGTTCTTC. This sequence encodes CASRPLAGSFSYNEQFF.